The next 29 T cell receptor beta chains were all read from a single sample in a study of cytomegalovirus exposure and HLA in healthy donors. The assay was immunoSEQ multiplex PCR, and TCRdb's table has in-frame clones only and misses some. The repertoire holds 82,000 or so clones, with 90% to 95% as singletons. The sequenced sample was PBMCs. The receptors here all came from a woman between 18 and 30 years old in good health and CMV-seronegative.

The V gene is TRBV9, the J gene TRBJ2-7, with TRBD2 matching over 14 bases. The germline gives CDR1 SGDLS, CDR2 YYNGEE. This CDR3 comprises 15 residues. With 4 bases clipped from V and 1 base from J, the junction kept 1 base outside the gene matches. Here the CDR3 reads CASSRTSGGSYEQYF. CDR3 sequence (DNA): TGTGCCAGCAGCCGGACTAGCGGGGGGTCCTACGAGCAGTACTTC.

V usage is TRBV28 and J usage is TRBJ2-1; maybe TRBD2 (11 bases). Deletions cut 6 bases from V and 3 bases from J, with 33 bases between. The CDR3 length is 21 residues. Germline assignment: CDR1 MDHEN and CDR2 SYDVKM. The CDR3 is CASRTPNDRGLAGGVYNEQFF. CDR3 coding DNA: TGTGCCAGCAGAACCCCGAATGACAGGGGGCTAGCGGGAGGTGTCTACAATGAGCAGTTCTTC. Based on the CDR3 plus reference TRBV28 and TRBJ2-1, the full variable domain is DVKVTQSSRYLVKRTGEKVFLECVQDMDHENMFWYRQDPGLGLRLIYFSYDVKMKEKGDIPEGYSVSREKKERFSLILESASTNQTSMYLCASRTPNDRGLAGGVYNEQFFGPGTRLTVL.

The chain carries TRBV28 and TRBJ1-5; TRBD1 is a possible D gene (5 bases). Germline V gives CDR1 MDHEN, CDR2 SYDVKM. CDR3 size: 17 residues. V was clipped by 6 bases and J by 1 base, with 19 bases between them. CDR3 loop: CASREPGTAGSNQPQHF. The CDR3 DNA reads as TGTGCCAGCAGGGAGCCAGGGACCGCGGGAAGCAATCAGCCCCAGCATTTT. The whole variable domain, filled in from reference TRBV28 and TRBJ1-5, reads DVKVTQSSRYLVKRTGEKVFLECVQDMDHENMFWYRQDPGLGLRLIYFSYDVKMKEKGDIPEGYSVSREKKERFSLILESASTNQTSMYLCASREPGTAGSNQPQHFGDGTRLSIL.

The chain links TRBV7-9 to TRBJ2-5; the match to TRBD2 covers 10 bases. This CDR3 region has 18 residues. Trimming at V came to 2 bases and at J to 0 bases, leaving 9 bases not matched to a gene. CDR1 and CDR2 (germline): SEHNR, FQNEAQ (reference sequence). The chain's CDR3 is CASSLPAGGTTNQETQYF. CDR3 DNA sequence: TGTGCCAGCAGCTTACCAGCGGGAGGGACGACGAACCAAGAGACCCAGTACTTC.

Points on this clone: Other nucleotide sequences from this sample produce the same CDR3. The V and J genes are TRBV11-2 and TRBJ2-7; 12 positions agree with TRBD1. The ends lost 4 bases at V and 4 bases at J; junction bases unmatched: 2. The CDR3 has 14 amino acids. Germline V gives CDR1 SGHAT, CDR2 FQNNGV. The chain's CDR3 is CASSSGQGAYEQYF. The CDR3 nucleotides are TGTGCCAGCAGCTCGGGACAGGGGGCTTACGAGCAGTACTTC.

This rearrangement joins TRBV4-1 to TRBJ2-2; 9 bases agree with TRBD1. V shed 6 bases, J shed 6 bases, and the junction held 2 bases outside the gene matches. The CDR3 totals 13 residues. Germline values: CDR1 MGHRA, CDR2 YSYEKL. The CDR3 loop reads CASRHRGPGELFF. CDR3 coding DNA: TGCGCCAGCAGACACAGGGGGCCCGGGGAGCTGTTTTTT.

This clone was observed a single time. The genes are TRBV30 and TRBJ1-5; TRBD1 matches at 8 bases. Germline CDR1 is GTSNPN and CDR2 is SVGIG (reference sequence). V trimming: 3 bases; J trimming: 2 bases; junction bases outside the gene matches: 9. The CDR3 loop spans 16 amino acids. The chain's CDR3 is CAWSGQGALGNQPQHF. The CDR3 nucleotides read TGTGCCTGGAGCGGGCAGGGGGCTTTGGGCAATCAGCCCCAGCATTTT.

This clone has just a few counts. V gene TRBV6-6 combines with J gene TRBJ2-7, with 7 bases that match TRBD1. Germline values: CDR1 MNHNY, CDR2 SVGAGI (reference sequence). This CDR3 comprises 15 residues. The V and J ends lost 7 bases and 0 bases, in that order; junction bases with no gene match: 9. CDR3 residues: CASKDKGTASYEQYF. CDR3 nucleotide sequence: TGTGCCAGCAAAGATAAGGGGACAGCCTCCTACGAGCAGTACTTC.

The rearrangement uses TRBV9 and TRBJ2-3, with D possibly TRBD1 on 6 matching bases. Between the trimmed V and J ends, which lost 3 bases and 10 bases, there was a span of 12 bases. The germline V gene has CDR1 SGDLS and CDR2 YYNGEE. CDR3 length equals 12 residues. In nucleotides, the CDR3 is TGTGCCAGCAGCGCGGGACAACGGGCGCAGTATTTT. Its translation: CASSAGQRAQYF.

V and J are TRBV5-5 and TRBJ1-3; no clear D. The CDR3 is made up of 14 amino acids. Germline V lookup: CDR1 SGHKS, CDR2 YYEKEE (reference sequence). The germline V and J ends were trimmed by 5 bases and 1 base, with 10 bases remaining between them. The CDR3 spells CASRNLLSGNTIYF. In DNA form, the CDR3 reads TGTGCCAGCAGAAACCTTCTATCTGGAAACACCATATATTTT.

This chain joins TRBV19 and TRBJ2-7; 9 bases agree with TRBD1. J was trimmed by 2 bases and V by 4 bases; bases with no gene match: 0. Germline assignment: CDR1 LNHDA and CDR2 SQIVND (reference sequence). This CDR3 contains 13 residues. CDR3 region: CASSRDRAYEQYF. CDR3 bases: TGTGCCAGTAGTAGGGACAGGGCCTACGAGCAGTACTTC.

The V gene is TRBV6-1, the J gene TRBJ2-5; the D gene is possibly TRBD1 (8 bases). The CDR3 length is 13 residues. The V gene lost 8 bases and the J gene lost 5 bases, with 15 bases spanning the gap. Germline V gene lookup returns CDR1 MNHNS and CDR2 SASEGT. The chain's CDR3 is CASGPQGGETQYF. As DNA, the CDR3 is TGTGCCAGCGGACCACAGGGGGGGGAGACCCAGTACTTC.

This clone appeared once. The gene calls are TRBV5-1 and TRBJ2-7; TRBD2 matches at 9 bases. The CDR3 runs 15 residues. The germline V gene encodes CDR1 SGHRS and CDR2 YFSETQ. Germline trimming cut 0 bases from V and 4 bases from J; bases unmatched to any gene: 5. DNA for the CDR3: TGCGCCAGCAGCTTGGCTGGGACTAGCAGATACGAGCAGTACTTC. Its translation: CASSLAGTSRYEQYF.

The CDR3 loop reads CASSELSLYGYTF. The CDR3 DNA reads TGTGCCAGCAGTGAACTATCCCTTTATGGCTACACCTTC. The gene calls are TRBV6-1 and TRBJ1-2; unclear D gene. Looked up from germline, CDR1 is MNHNS and CDR2 is SASEGT. The CDR3 has 13 residues. V lost 2 bases and J lost 5, with 9 bases in between.

The V and J genes are TRBV4-1 and TRBJ2-5; TRBD2 agrees at 8 bases. Germline V gene sequence: CDR1 MGHRA, CDR2 YSYEKL. The CDR3 spans 16 residues. Losses at the gene ends were 1 base for V and 5 bases for J; bases not matched to a gene: 9. This chain's CDR3 is CASSQGDRGGLETQYF. CDR3 nucleotides: TGCGCCAGCAGCCAAGGAGATCGGGGGGGCCTTGAGACCCAGTACTTC.

The chain couples TRBV25-1 to TRBJ2-1, with TRBD2 as a possible D gene (5 bases). CDR3 length: 17 amino acids. V gave up 3 bases and J gave up 0 bases, with 15 bases separating them. Germline V lookup: CDR1 MGHDK, CDR2 SYGVNS. The CDR3 DNA sequence: TGTGCCAGCAGTGACCGAGGACTCAGTAGCTCCTACAATGAGCAGTTCTTC. It specifies CASSDRGLSSSYNEQFF.

The V and J genes are TRBV11-3 and TRBJ2-2; 11 bases agree with TRBD1. Germline CDR1 and CDR2: SGHNT and YENEEA. The CDR3 is 16 residues long. Trimming removed 6 bases from V and 5 bases from J; junction bases left unmatched: 8. The CDR3 is CASRSGGQGATGELFF. In DNA, the CDR3 is TGTGCCAGCAGGTCAGGAGGACAGGGGGCGACCGGGGAGCTGTTTTTT.

V usage is TRBV7-8 and J usage is TRBJ1-1; a weak D match, TRBD1 (5 bases). This CDR3 is built from 16 residues. V was cut by 3 bases and J by 4 bases, with 18 bases left in between. Germline-derived CDR1 and CDR2 are SGHVS and FQNEAQ. For the CDR3, the DNA is TGTGCCAGCAGCTTCTACCTAGGGGAATTGCGCACTGAAGCTTTCTTT. It translates to CASSFYLGELRTEAFF.

The chain's CDR3 is CASSVASSGANVLTF. CDR3 nucleotide sequence: TGTGCCAGCTCCGTTGCGTCCTCTGGGGCCAACGTCCTGACTTTC. The chain combines TRBV18 with TRBJ2-6; D unclear. V lost 6 bases to trimming and J lost 0 bases, with 9 bases between them. CDR1 KGHSH and CDR2 LQKENI come from the germline V gene. This CDR3 comprises 15 residues.

The CDR3 nucleotides read TGCAGTGCAGAGGGCAGGGGCATCTACGAGCAGTACTTC. Its translation: CSAEGRGIYEQYF. The chain has TRBV29-1 and TRBJ2-7; D is perhaps TRBD1 (6 bases). The CDR3 covers 13 residues. Germline V CDR1 and CDR2: SQVTM, ANQGSEA.

The V gene is TRBV4-1, the J gene TRBJ1-5; unclear D gene. Germline V gene data show CDR1 as MGHRA and CDR2 as YSYEKL. The CDR3 sequence is 17 residues long. V lost 4 bases to trimming and J lost 2 bases, with 18 bases between them. The CDR3 protein is CASSLRHSTAGNQPQHF. CDR3 nucleotides: TGCGCCAGCAGCCTCAGACACTCAACTGCTGGCAATCAGCCCCAGCATTTT.

The V and J genes are TRBV5-6 and TRBJ1-4; no firm D call. From germline, CDR1 is SGHDT and CDR2 YYEEEE. V was clipped by 5 bases and J by 7 bases, with 6 bases between them. The CDR3 contains 11 residues. Written as DNA, the CDR3 is TGTGCCAGCAGTTATCGTGAAAAACTGTTTTTT. It encodes CASSYREKLFF.

J is TRBJ1-5 and V is TRBV6-5; D is possibly TRBD1 (5 bases). Per the germline V gene, CDR1 is MNHEY and CDR2 is SVGAGI. The CDR3 is 15 residues long. Trimming took 8 bases from V and 0 from J, leaving 14 bases between them. CDR3 DNA: TGTGCCAGCGCTCCAGGGACTTATAGCAATCAGCCCCAGCATTTT. This encodes CASAPGTYSNQPQHF.

The chain couples TRBV9 to TRBJ1-3; maybe TRBD1 (5 bases). Germline CDR1 SGDLS, CDR2 YYNGEE. Between the trimmed V and J ends, which lost 6 bases and 0 bases, there was a span of 19 bases. The CDR3 loop spans 17 amino acids. The DNA for the CDR3 is TGTGCCAGCACCCCTGGGGGGGGGACCTTCTCTGGAAACACCATATATTTT. It specifies CASTPGGGTFSGNTIYF. Drawing the rest from reference TRBV9 and TRBJ1-3, the complete variable domain is DSGVTQTPKHLITATGQRVTLRCSPRSGDLSVYWYQQSLDQGLQFLIQYYNGEERAKGNILERFSAQQFPDLHSELNLSSLELGDSALYFCASTPGGGTFSGNTIYFGEGSWLTVV.

J is TRBJ1-5 and V is TRBV11-2; D is unresolved. Germline V gene data show CDR1 as SGHAT and CDR2 as FQNNGV. V was trimmed by 2 bases and J by 4 bases, leaving 6 bases between them. The CDR3 loop spans 13 amino acids. The CDR3 DNA follows: TGTGCCAGCAGCTTACAGGAAAATCAGCCCCAGCATTTT. Amino acid sequence: CASSLQENQPQHF.

This chain uses TRBV6-1 with TRBJ2-3, with 7 bases fitting TRBD2. The CDR3 runs 15 residues. Germline V gene lookup returns CDR1 MNHNS and CDR2 SASEGT. The V gene end was trimmed by 5 bases and the J gene end by 1 base; junction bases not matched to a gene: 6. In DNA, the CDR3 is TGTGCCAGCAGTACATCGGCGGGGGGCACAGATACGCAGTATTTT. Protein sequence: CASSTSAGGTDTQYF.

J is TRBJ1-2 and V is TRBV28; D might be TRBD1 (5 bases). The V end lost 1 base, the J end lost 8 bases, and 14 bases lay between the germline ends. This CDR3 region has 14 residues. Germline V CDR1 and CDR2: MDHEN, SYDVKM. The CDR3 DNA is TGTGCCAGCAGTTTATCCCCCCAGGGCAAAGGCTACACCTTC. Amino acids: CASSLSPQGKGYTF.

The chain combines TRBV4-1 with TRBJ1-2, with a possible D match to TRBD1 (6 bases). V shed 3 bases and J shed 8 bases, with 16 bases lying between them. Per germline, CDR1 MGHRA and CDR2 YSYEKL. The CDR3 spans 14 residues. The CDR3 spells CASSQIPGHRGYTF. The CDR3 nucleotides read TGCGCCAGCAGCCAGATCCCGGGACACAGGGGCTACACCTTC.

This sequence joins TRBV9 and TRBJ2-1; weak D call: TRBD2 (6 bases). The V gene's germline CDR1 is SGDLS and CDR2 YYNGEE. The CDR3 is 15 amino acids. V was shortened by 0 bases and J by 7 bases, with 14 bases between the two germline ends. The CDR3 DNA reads as TGTGCCAGCAGCGTAGTGGAGGGAGCTTGGAATGAGCAGTTCTTC. This gives the protein CASSVVEGAWNEQFF.